A selection of T cell receptor beta chains follows, all from one sample in a study of shared clonotypes between healthy human individuals. Clones were sequenced by immunoSEQ multiplex PCR, and TCRdb holds only the in-frame ones, with some missing. The profile shows under 2.5 million clones, 92% of them singletons. The sequenced sample was naive CD4+ T cells from PBMCs. These receptors were obtained from a man between 18 and 35 years old in good health. Some clones in this sample may be carry-over from other donors' samples. CDR3s include the opening cysteine and the closing phenylalanine or tryptophan. The D gene is left open where the match is weak. Rows may omit the clone size; those that give it use once, few, many or a size class.

TRBD1	-	TRBV5-8	TRBJ1-4	CASSRGTGLIEKLFF	TGTGCCAGCAGCCGGGGGACAGGTTTGATTGAAAAACTGTTTTTT
-	few	TRBV18	TRBJ2-7	CASSPVAYEQYF	TGTGCCAGCTCACCAGTGGCCTACGAGCAGTACTTC
-	-	TRBV18	TRBJ1-1	CASSPVYQTEAFF	TGTGCCAGCTCACCAGTCTACCAGACTGAAGCTTTCTTT
-	-	TRBV4-1	TRBJ1-2	CASSQGTVGPGVYTF	TGCGCCAGCAGCCAAGGGACCGTAGGCCCAGGAGTCTACACCTTC
TRBD1	once	TRBV5-1	TRBJ1-4	CASSLDRGTGDPFARGEKLFF	TGCGCCAGCAGCTTGGATCGGGGGACAGGAGATCCTTTTGCGAGAGGGGAAAAACTGTTTTTT
-	once	TRBV7-2	TRBJ2-6	CASSLSSTLGQSVLTF	-
TRBD1	-	TRBV28	TRBJ1-2	CASWGTGSWQIRGYTF	TGTGCCAGCTGGGGGACAGGGTCTTGGCAGATAAGGGGCTACACCTTC
-	-	TRBV2	TRBJ1-4	CASSEAGEGWGRLFF	TGTGCCAGCAGTGAAGCGGGGGAAGGCTGGGGAAGACTGTTTTTT
TRBD2	-	TRBV2	TRBJ2-4	CASSEDMAGGSLAKNIQYF	TGTGCCAGCAGTGAAGATATGGCGGGGGGGAGTTTAGCCAAAAACATTCAGTACTTC
TRBD1	-	TRBV10-3	TRBJ2-5	CATLRGPAETQYF	TGTGCCACCCTCAGGGGGCCGGCGGAGACCCAGTACTTC
-	-	TRBV18	TRBJ2-5	CASSRPPETQYF	TGTGCCAGCTCACGGCCGCCAGAGACCCAGTACTTC
-	-	TRBV9	TRBJ1-2	CASNLGLGGYTF	TGTGCCAGCAATCTGGGGTTGGGAGGCTACACCTTC
-	-	TRBV5-1	TRBJ1-1	CASSRNAGAATATEAFF	TGCGCCAGCAGTCGCAATGCGGGGGCCGCGACGGCCACTGAAGCTTTCTTT
-	-	TRBV5-6	TRBJ2-3	CASSLYPATDTQYF	TGTGCCAGCAGCTTGTATCCAGCCACAGATACGCAGTATTTT
-	-	TRBV9	TRBJ1-1	CASSVARNTEAFF	TGTGCCAGCAGCGTAGCTAGGAACACTGAAGCTTTCTTT
TRBD1	once	TRBV6-5	TRBJ1-5	CASTTTGNQPQHF	TGTGCCAGCACTACGACAGGGAATCAGCCCCAGCATTTT
TRBD1	-	TRBV19	TRBJ1-2	CASRNRDRAKGGYTF	TGTGCCAGTAGGAACCGGGACAGGGCCAAGGGTGGCTACACCTTC
-	few	TRBV19	TRBJ1-2	CASSIVGSDGYTF	TGTGCCAGTAGTATAGTCGGCAGCGACGGCTACACCTTC
-	once	TRBV7-6	TRBJ2-2	CASSTDSPGELFF	TGTGCCAGCAGCACGGACAGTCCCGGGGAGCTGTTTTTT
-	-	TRBV27	TRBJ1-4	CASRTWTATNEKLFF	TGTGCCAGCAGAACCTGGACGGCAACTAATGAAAAACTGTTTTTT
-	once	TRBV4-1	TRBJ2-7	CASSQAPGAVYEQYF	TGCGCCAGCAGCCAAGCTCCAGGGGCCGTCTACGAGCAGTACTTC
-	-	TRBV2	TRBJ2-6	CASSGQRQSSGANVLTF	TGTGCCAGCAGTGGACAAAGACAGTCATCTGGGGCCAACGTCCTGACTTTC
-	-	TRBV11-2	TRBJ2-7	CASSPMTLYSYEQYF	TGTGCCAGCAGCCCCATGACACTCTACTCCTACGAGCAGTACTTC
TRBD1	-	TRBV19	TRBJ2-7	CASQGQGIEQYF	TGTGCCAGCCAAGGACAGGGGATCGAGCAGTACTTC
-	-	TRBV7-9	TRBJ2-1	CASSLGLAFDEQFF	TGTGCCAGCAGCTTAGGGCTAGCCTTCGATGAGCAGTTCTTC
-	-	TRBV5-1	TRBJ2-2	CASSLETGRVGELFF	TGCGCCAGCAGCTTGGAGACAGGAAGAGTCGGGGAGCTGTTTTTT
TRBD1	-	TRBV10-3	TRBJ1-2	CAISDVTRTGENYGYTF	TGTGCCATCAGTGATGTGACGAGGACAGGAGAGAACTATGGCTACACCTTC
TRBD2	-	TRBV7-9	TRBJ2-1	CASSLEASGDYNEQFF	TGTGCCAGCAGCTTAGAGGCTAGCGGGGATTACAATGAGCAGTTCTTC